What follows are 6 T cell receptor beta chains derived from one specimen sequenced in a study of blood T cell repertoires in COVID-19. Only in-frame clones appear in the TCRdb table, and some are missing; sequencing was by immunoSEQ multiplex PCR. The table has roughly 230,000 clones, about 88% seen once. Sample: peripheral blood. All receptors derive from a man aged 35 to 55 with acute or convalescent COVID-19.

The chain carries TRBV2 and TRBJ1-1; D remains ambiguous. Per the germline V gene, CDR1 is SNHLY and CDR2 is FYNNEI. The V end was cut by 2 bases, the J end by 1 base, with 8 bases between. The CDR3 is made up of 14 amino acids. The CDR3 sequence is CASSERETNTEAFF. The CDR3 region has the DNA TGTGCCAGCAGTGAACGGGAGACGAACACTGAAGCTTTCTTT.

The DNA of the CDR3 is TGCAGCGTTGAATTTTGGGCGCAGGACAATGAGCAGTTCTTC. This encodes CSVEFWAQDNEQFF. The rearrangement joins TRBV29-1 to TRBJ2-1; D not certain. V lost 2 bases and J lost 5, with 13 bases in between. Germline V CDR1 and CDR2: SQVTM, ANQGSEA. This CDR3 region has 14 residues.

This clone was picked up one time. This chain joins TRBV30 and TRBJ1-1, with TRBD1 matching over 10 bases. Germline trimming cut 4 bases from V and 3 bases from J; bases unmatched to any gene: 5. Germline V gives CDR1 GTSNPN, CDR2 SVGIG (reference sequence). CDR3 length: 14 residues. CDR3 coding DNA: TGTGCCTGGATGACCGGGACAGGGGACACTGAAGCTTTCTTT. Amino acid sequence: CAWMTGTGDTEAFF.

CDR3 DNA sequence: TGTGCCAGCAGTTACTCTACTCCCGCTATATCCTACGAGCAGTACTTC. Protein sequence: CASSYSTPAISYEQYF. This chain connects TRBV6-5 to TRBJ2-7; D unclear. The CDR3 runs 16 residues. CDR1 and CDR2 from the germline V gene are MNHEY and SVGAGI. V lost 0 bases, J lost 1 base, and 13 bases lay in between.

The rearrangement uses TRBV30 and TRBJ2-7; 7 bases align to TRBD1. The CDR3 totals 18 residues. Germline loops: CDR1 GTSNPN, CDR2 SVGIG (reference sequence). V shed 1 base, J shed 1 base, and the junction held 16 bases outside the gene matches. CDR3 nucleotide sequence: TGTGCCTGGAGTGCGGGAAGGACAGGCTCTAGAAGATCCTACGAGCAGTACTTC. Amino acid sequence: CAWSAGRTGSRRSYEQYF.

The chain combines TRBV7-2 with TRBJ2-5, with D maybe TRBD1 (6 bases). The germline CDR1 and CDR2 sequences are SGHTA and FQGNSA. V shed 5 bases and J shed 4 bases, with 17 bases lying between them. The CDR3 spans 15 residues. The CDR3 bases are TGTGCCAGCAGCCCGGACAGCTACAACGGAGAGACCCAGTACTTC. It encodes CASSPDSYNGETQYF.